Listed below are T cell receptor beta chains from one sample, sequenced in a study of blood T cell repertoires in COVID-19. Only in-frame clones appear in the TCRdb table, and some are missing; sequencing was by immunoSEQ multiplex PCR. Here the sample spans around 100,000 clones, about 80% being singletons. The sequencing input was peripheral blood. The receptors were sampled from a woman between 65 and 79 years old with acute or convalescent COVID-19. Each CDR3 is given with its conserved first and last residue. D genes are given only for firm matches. A row's size may be missing; if present it is once, few, many or a size class.

TRBJ2-3,once,TRBV6-5,TRBD2,TGTGCCAGCAGCCGGGAGGGGGGAGGCACAGATACGCAGTATTTT,CASSREGGGTDTQYF
TRBJ2-3,-,TRBV7-9,-,TGTGCCAGCAGCTTGAACAGCTTCACAGATACGCAGTATTTT,CASSLNSFTDTQYF
TRBJ2-7,-,TRBV11-3,TRBD1,TGTGCCAGCAGCCCCGGGGACAGGGGCCACGAGCAGTACTTC,CASSPGDRGHEQYF
TRBJ2-1,once,TRBV15,TRBD1,TGTGCCACACTAAATAGACAGGGATCAATCCAAAGGGATGAGCAGTTCTTC,CATLNRQGSIQRDEQFF
TRBJ1-5,few,TRBV28,TRBD1,TGTGCCAGCAGTTTGCAGGGGGCGCCGGGGTTAGATCAGCCCCAGCATTTT,CASSLQGAPGLDQPQHF
TRBJ2-2,few,TRBV4-3,TRBD1,TGCGCCAGCAGCCGGGACAGTTCGTCCGGGGAGCTGTTTTTT,CASSRDSSSGELFF
TRBJ1-1,-,TRBV6-5,-,TGTGCCAGCAATCGACAGAACACTGAAGCTTTCTTT,CASNRQNTEAFF
TRBJ1-2,-,TRBV6-5,-,TGTGCCAGCAGATCCCTTAGGGGCTCCCTTTATGGCTACACCTTC,CASRSLRGSLYGYTF
TRBJ1-5,few,TRBV7-2,-,TGTGCCAGCAGCCAAGCCGCCGGAGAATCAGCGACCCAGCATTTT,CASSQAAGESATQHF
TRBJ1-6,-,TRBV18,TRBD1,TGTGCCAGCTCGCCCGGACAGGCTGCACGAGGTTCACCCCTCCACTTT,CASSPGQAARGSPLHF
TRBJ1-5,-,TRBV3-1/TRBV3-2,TRBD1,TGTGCCAGCAGCCAGAACAGGGGACTGGGCAATCAGCCCCAGCATTTT,CASSQNRGLGNQPQHF
TRBJ1-2,-,TRBV7-2,-,TGTGCCAGCAGCTTTAGGAAGGGAGGGGGTATGGATGGCTACACCTTC,CASSFRKGGGMDGYTF
TRBJ1-2,-,TRBV6-5,-,TGTGCCAGCATCCTAGACAGCTATGGCTACACCTTC,CASILDSYGYTF
TRBJ1-3,once,TRBV2,TRBD1,TGTGCCAGCAGTGGGGACAGCCTAGACTCTGGAAACACCATATATTTT,CASSGDSLDSGNTIYF
TRBJ1-6,-,TRBV7-2,-,TGTGCCAGCACCTCCTTCCAGGGGAATAATTCACCCCTCCACTTT,CASTSFQGNNSPLHF
TRBJ1-4,-,TRBV30,TRBD1,TGTGCCTGGAGTGTAAGTCAGGGGGATGAAAAACTGTTTTTT,CAWSVSQGDEKLFF
TRBJ1-6,-,TRBV9,-,TGTGCCAGCAGCGGCTCGACAGGCCTCAATTCACCCCTCCACTTT,CASSGSTGLNSPLHF